Sequencing of this TCR beta chain was carried out in a study of blood T cell repertoires in COVID-19. Study summary: Sources were T cells, B-cell-depleted T cells, or PBMCs; the material itself was cDNA or gDNA.

Data came from immunoSEQ multiplex PCR; TCRdb stores just in-frame clones and leaves some out. The profile shows about 70,000 clones, 80% to 90% of them singletons. Germline assignment: CDR1 SEHNR and CDR2 FQNEAQ (reference sequence). The CDR3 is 17 residues long. V shed 4 bases, J shed 7 bases, and the junction held 16 bases outside the gene matches. Sequences were obtained from peripheral blood. The chain joins TRBV7-9 to TRBJ1-2; 9 bases are a match to TRBD1. This clonotype was obtained from a woman of 80 years or more with active or convalescent COVID-19. CDR3 in DNA: TGTGCCAGCAGCTCAGGAGGACAGGGGACGGGGTCGGGTGGCTACACCTTC. Its translation is CASSSGGQGTGSGGYTF.